This T cell receptor beta chain stems from a study of T cell clonotyping in hematopoietic cell transplantation. Study outcomes and limitations: Higher Inverse Simpson Index values in graft donor and pretransplant recipient predicted broader posttransplant TCR diversity.

Only one count was recorded for this clone. Its antigen is unknown. The time point here: recipient sample about 28 days before transplant, after cytoreduction. Repertoires were generated with immunoSEQ multiplex PCR, while TCRdb's copy carries only in-frame clones and drops some. Here the sample spans some 13,000 clones, roughly 88% being singletons. Germline-derived CDR1 and CDR2 are MGHDK and SYGVNS. The CDR3 length is 13 residues. V was pared by 6 bases and J by 1 base, with 9 bases between. Sequencing used peripheral blood mononuclear cells, obtained before stem cell transplant. The chain uses TRBV25-1 and TRBJ1-1, with D possibly TRBD1 on 6 matching bases. The source is a man in his 60s with acute myeloid leukemia. Some clones in this sample may be carry-over from other donors' samples. DNA of the CDR3: TGTGCCAGCAGGGAACAGGGGAACACTGAAGCTTTCTTT. It yields the protein CASREQGNTEAFF.